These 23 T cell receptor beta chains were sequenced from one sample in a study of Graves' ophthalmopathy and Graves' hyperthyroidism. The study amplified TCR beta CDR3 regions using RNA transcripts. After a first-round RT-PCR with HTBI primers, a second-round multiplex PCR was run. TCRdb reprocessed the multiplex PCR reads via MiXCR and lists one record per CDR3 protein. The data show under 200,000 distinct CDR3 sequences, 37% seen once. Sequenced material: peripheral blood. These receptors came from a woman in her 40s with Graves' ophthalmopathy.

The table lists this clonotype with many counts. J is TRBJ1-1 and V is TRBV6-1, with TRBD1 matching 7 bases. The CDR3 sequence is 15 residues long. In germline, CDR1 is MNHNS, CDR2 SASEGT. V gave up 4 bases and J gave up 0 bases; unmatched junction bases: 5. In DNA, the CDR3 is TGTGCCAGCAGTGGTAGGGACAGCCTGAACACTGAAGCTTTCTTT. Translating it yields CASSGRDSLNTEAFF.

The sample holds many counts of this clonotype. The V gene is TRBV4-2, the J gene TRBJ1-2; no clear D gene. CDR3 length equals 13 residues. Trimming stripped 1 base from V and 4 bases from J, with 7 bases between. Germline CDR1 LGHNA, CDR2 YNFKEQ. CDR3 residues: CASSQGVSYGYTF. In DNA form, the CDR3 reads TGTGCCAGCAGCCAAGGGGTGAGCTATGGCTACACCTTC.

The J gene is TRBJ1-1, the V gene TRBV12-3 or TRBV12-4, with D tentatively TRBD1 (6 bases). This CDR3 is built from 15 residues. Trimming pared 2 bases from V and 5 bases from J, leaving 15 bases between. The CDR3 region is CASSLLGGALTEAFF. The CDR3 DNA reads TGTGCCAGCAGTTTATTGGGGGGGGCGTTAACTGAAGCTTTCTTT.

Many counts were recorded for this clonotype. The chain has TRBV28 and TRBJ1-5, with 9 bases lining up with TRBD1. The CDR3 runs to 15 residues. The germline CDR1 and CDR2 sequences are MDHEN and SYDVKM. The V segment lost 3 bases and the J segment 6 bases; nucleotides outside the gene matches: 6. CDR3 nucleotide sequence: TGTGCCAGCAGTTTCGGACAGGGGAACGTTCAGCCCCAGCATTTT. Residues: CASSFGQGNVQPQHF.

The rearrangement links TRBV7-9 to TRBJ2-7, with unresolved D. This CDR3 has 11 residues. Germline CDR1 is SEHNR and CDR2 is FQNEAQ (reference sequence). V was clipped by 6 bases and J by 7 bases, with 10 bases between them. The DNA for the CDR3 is TGTGCCAGCAGTTTCTTAGGGGAGCAGTACTTC. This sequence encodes CASSFLGEQYF.

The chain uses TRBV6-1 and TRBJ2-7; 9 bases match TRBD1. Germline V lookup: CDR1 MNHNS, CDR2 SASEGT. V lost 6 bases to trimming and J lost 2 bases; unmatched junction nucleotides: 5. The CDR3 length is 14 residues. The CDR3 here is CASRATGGPYEQYF. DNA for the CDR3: TGTGCCAGCAGAGCGACAGGGGGGCCCTACGAGCAGTACTTC.

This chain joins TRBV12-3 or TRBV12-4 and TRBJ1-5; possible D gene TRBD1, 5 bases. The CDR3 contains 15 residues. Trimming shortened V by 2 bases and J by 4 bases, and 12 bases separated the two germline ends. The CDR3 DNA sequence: TGTGCCAGCAGTTTATTGGGGCGGGAAAATCAGCCCCAGCATTTT. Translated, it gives CASSLLGRENQPQHF.

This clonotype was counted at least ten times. The CDR3 bases are TGCAGTGCTAGAGGGGACGGGCGGCAAGAGACCCAGTACTTC. It translates to CSARGDGRQETQYF. The J gene is TRBJ2-5, the V gene TRBV20-1; D assignment may be TRBD1 or TRBD2 (5 bases each). V lost 1 base and J 2 bases, leaving 11 bases between the germline ends. From germline, CDR1 is DFQATT and CDR2 SNEGSKA (reference sequence). This CDR3 has 14 amino acids.

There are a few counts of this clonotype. CDR3 in DNA: TGTGCCAGCATGGAACGGGACACTGAAGCTTTCTTT. As protein: CASMERDTEAFF. This chain uses TRBV12-3 or TRBV12-4 with TRBJ1-1; D remains ambiguous. V lost 7 bases and J lost 3, with 9 bases in between. CDR3 size: 12 residues.

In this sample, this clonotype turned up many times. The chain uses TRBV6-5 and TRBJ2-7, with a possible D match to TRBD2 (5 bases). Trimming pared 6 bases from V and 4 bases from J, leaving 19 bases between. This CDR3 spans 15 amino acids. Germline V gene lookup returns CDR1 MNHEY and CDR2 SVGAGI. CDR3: CASRTTGSLRYEQYF. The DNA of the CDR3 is TGTGCCAGCAGGACTACCGGGTCCCTGAGGTACGAGCAGTACTTC.

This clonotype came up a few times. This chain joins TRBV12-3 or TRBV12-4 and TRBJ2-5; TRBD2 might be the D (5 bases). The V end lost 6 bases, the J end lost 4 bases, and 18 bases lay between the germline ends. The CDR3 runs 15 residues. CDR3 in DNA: TGTGCCAGCAGACTGCGGACTCGGGGTCGAGAGACCCAGTACTTC. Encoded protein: CASRLRTRGRETQYF.

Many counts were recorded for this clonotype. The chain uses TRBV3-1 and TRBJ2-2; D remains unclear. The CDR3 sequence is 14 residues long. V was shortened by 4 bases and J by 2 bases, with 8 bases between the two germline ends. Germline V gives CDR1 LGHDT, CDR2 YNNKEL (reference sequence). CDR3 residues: CASSLTTNTGELFF. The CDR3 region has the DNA TGTGCCAGCAGCCTAACAACCAACACCGGGGAGCTGTTTTTT.

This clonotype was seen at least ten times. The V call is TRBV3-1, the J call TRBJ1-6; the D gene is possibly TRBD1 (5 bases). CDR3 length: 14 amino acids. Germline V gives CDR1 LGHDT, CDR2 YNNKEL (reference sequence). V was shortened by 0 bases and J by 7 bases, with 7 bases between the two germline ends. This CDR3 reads CASSQDRVNSPLHF. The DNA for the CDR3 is TGTGCCAGCAGCCAAGACAGGGTGAATTCACCCCTCCACTTT.

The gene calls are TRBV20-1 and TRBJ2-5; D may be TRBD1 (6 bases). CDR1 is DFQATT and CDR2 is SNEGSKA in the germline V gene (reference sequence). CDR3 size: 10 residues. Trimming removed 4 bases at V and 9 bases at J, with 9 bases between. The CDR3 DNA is TGCAGTGCTAAAAAGGGGGCCCAGTACTTC. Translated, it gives CSAKKGAQYF.

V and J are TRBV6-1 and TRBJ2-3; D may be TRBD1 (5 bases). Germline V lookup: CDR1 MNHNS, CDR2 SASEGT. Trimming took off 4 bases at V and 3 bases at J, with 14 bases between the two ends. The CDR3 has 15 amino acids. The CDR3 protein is CASSGTVKGTDTQYF. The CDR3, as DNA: TGTGCCAGCAGTGGGACGGTTAAGGGGACAGATACGCAGTATTTT.

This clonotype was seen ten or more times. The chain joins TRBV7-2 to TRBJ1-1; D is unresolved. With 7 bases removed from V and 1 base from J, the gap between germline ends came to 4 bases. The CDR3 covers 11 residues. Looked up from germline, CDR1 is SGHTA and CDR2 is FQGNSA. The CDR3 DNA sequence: TGTGCCAGCACCTCGAACACTGAAGCTTTCTTT. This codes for CASTSNTEAFF.

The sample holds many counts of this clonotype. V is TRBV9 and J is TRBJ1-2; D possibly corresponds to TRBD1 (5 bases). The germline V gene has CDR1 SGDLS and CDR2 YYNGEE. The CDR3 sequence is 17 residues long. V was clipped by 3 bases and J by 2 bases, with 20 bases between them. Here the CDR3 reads CASSGLDISRDNYGYTF. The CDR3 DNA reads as TGTGCCAGCAGCGGTTTGGACATCTCGAGGGACAACTATGGCTACACCTTC.

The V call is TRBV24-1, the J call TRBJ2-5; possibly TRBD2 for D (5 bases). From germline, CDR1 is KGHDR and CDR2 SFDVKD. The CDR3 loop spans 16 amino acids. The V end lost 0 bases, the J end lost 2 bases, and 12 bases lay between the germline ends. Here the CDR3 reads CATSDLDSGVQETQYF. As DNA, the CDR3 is TGTGCCACCAGTGATTTGGATTCCGGGGTACAAGAGACCCAGTACTTC.

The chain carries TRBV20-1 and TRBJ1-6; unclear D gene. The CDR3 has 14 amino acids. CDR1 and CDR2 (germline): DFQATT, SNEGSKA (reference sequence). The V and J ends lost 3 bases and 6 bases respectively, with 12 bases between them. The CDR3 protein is CSARSFRGNSPLHF. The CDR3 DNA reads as TGCAGTGCTAGGAGCTTTCGGGGTAATTCACCCCTCCACTTT.

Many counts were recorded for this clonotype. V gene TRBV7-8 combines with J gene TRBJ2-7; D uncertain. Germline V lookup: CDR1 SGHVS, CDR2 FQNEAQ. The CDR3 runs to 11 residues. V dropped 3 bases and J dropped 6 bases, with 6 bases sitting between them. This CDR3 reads CASSFSGEQYF. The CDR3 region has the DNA TGTGCCAGCAGCTTCAGTGGCGAGCAGTACTTC.

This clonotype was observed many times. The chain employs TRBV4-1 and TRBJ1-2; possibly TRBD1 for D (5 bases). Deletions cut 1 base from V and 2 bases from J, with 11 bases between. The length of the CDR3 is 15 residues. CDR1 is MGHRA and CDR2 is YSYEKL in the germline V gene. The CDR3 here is CASSQAEGPNYGYTF. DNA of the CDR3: TGCGCCAGCAGCCAAGCTGAGGGACCGAACTATGGCTACACCTTC.

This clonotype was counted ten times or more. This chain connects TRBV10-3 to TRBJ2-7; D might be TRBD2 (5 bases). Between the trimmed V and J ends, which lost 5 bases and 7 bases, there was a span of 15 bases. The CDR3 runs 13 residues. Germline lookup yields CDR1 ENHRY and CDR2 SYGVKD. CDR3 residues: CAISPGQTGEQYF. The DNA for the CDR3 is TGTGCCATCAGTCCGGGCCAAACGGGGGAGCAGTACTTC.

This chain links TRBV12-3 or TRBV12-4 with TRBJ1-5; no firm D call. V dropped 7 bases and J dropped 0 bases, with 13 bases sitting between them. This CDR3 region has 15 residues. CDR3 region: CASTAGGNSNQPQHF. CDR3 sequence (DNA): TGTGCCAGCACCGCCGGCGGTAATAGCAATCAGCCCCAGCATTTT.